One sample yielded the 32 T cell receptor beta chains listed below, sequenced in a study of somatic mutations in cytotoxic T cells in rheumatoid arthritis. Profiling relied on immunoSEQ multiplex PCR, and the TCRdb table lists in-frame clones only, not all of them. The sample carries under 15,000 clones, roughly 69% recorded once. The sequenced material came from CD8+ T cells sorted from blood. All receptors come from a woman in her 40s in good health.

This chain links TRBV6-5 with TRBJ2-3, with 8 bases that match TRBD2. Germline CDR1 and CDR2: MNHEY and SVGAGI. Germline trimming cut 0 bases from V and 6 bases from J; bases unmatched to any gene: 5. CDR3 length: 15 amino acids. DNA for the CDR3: TGTGCCAGCAGTTACTCCGGGGGGGGCCGGGATACGCAGTATTTT. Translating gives CASSYSGGGRDTQYF.

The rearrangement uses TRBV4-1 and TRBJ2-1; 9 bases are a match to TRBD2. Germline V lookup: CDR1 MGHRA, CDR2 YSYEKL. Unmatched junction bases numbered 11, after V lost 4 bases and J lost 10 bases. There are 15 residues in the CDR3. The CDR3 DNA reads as TGCGCCAGCAGCCCGACTAGCGGTACTAGTTTGGAGCAGTTCTTC. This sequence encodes CASSPTSGTSLEQFF.

CDR3 nucleotides: TGTGCCAGCAGCTCGGTCGGGGCGGGAGGCGCCGGGGAGCTGTTTTTT. Its translation: CASSSVGAGGAGELFF. The V call is TRBV7-3, the J call TRBJ2-2, with 8 bases aligning to TRBD2. Per germline, CDR1 SGHTA and CDR2 FQGTGA. This CDR3 contains 16 residues. V gave up 4 bases and J gave up 6 bases; unmatched junction bases: 10.

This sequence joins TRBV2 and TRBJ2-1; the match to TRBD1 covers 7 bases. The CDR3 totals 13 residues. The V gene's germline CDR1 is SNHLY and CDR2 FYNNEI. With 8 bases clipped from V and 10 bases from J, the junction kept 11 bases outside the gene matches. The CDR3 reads CASGGTGEYEQFF. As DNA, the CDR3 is TGTGCCAGCGGTGGAACAGGGGAATACGAGCAGTTCTTC.

The CDR3 here is CAWRVGLGAGNTIYF. The CDR3 DNA sequence: TGTGCCTGGAGGGTCGGTTTGGGGGCTGGAAACACCATATATTTT. The chain uses TRBV30 and TRBJ1-3; perhaps TRBD1 as D (5 bases). This CDR3 has 15 amino acids. The germline V gene has CDR1 GTSNPN and CDR2 SVGIG (reference sequence). The ends were cut back, 3 bases at V and 2 bases at J, with 14 bases in the middle.

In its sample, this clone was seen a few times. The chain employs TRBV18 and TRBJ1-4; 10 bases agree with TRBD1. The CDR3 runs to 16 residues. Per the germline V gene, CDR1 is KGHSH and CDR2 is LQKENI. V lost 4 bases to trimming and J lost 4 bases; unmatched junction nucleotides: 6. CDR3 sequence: CASSHGQGVFNEKLFF. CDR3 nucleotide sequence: TGTGCCAGCTCACATGGACAGGGGGTGTTTAATGAAAAACTGTTTTTT.

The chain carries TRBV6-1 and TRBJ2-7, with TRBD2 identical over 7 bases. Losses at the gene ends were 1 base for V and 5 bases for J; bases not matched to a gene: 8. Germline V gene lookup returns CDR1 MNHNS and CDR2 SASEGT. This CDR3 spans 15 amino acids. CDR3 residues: CASSEGGGGADEQYV. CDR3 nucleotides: TGTGCCAGCAGTGAAGGGGGCGGGGGAGCCGACGAGCAGTACGTC.

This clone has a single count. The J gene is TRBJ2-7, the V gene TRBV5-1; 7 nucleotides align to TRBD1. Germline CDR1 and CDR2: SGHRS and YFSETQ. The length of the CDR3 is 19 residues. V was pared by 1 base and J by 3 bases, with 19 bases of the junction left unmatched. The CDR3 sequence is CASSLWNRGHNKGVYEQYV. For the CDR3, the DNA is TGCGCCAGCAGCTTGTGGAACAGGGGCCACAATAAGGGGGTCTACGAGCAGTACGTC.

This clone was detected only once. Here the CDR3 reads CASSKRTGNTDTQYF. CDR3 DNA sequence: TGTGCCAGCAGCAAAAGAACAGGGAACACAGATACGCAGTATTTT. The chain has TRBV21-1 and TRBJ2-3; the table's D call, TRBD1, was not checked against the DNA. TRBV21-1 is designated a pseudogene. This CDR3 region has 15 residues.

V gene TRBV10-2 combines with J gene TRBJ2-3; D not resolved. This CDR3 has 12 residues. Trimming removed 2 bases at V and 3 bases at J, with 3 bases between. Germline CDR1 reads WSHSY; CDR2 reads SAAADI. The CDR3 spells CASSEGTDTQYF. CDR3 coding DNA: TGCGCCAGCAGTGAGGGGACAGATACGCAGTATTTT.

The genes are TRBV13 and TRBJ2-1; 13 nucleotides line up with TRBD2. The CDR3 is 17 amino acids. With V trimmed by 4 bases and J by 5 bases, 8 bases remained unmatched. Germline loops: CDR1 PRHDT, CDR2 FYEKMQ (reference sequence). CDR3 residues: CASSSGLAGWSDNEQFF. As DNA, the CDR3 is TGTGCCAGCAGCTCGGGACTAGCGGGATGGTCGGACAATGAGCAGTTCTTC.

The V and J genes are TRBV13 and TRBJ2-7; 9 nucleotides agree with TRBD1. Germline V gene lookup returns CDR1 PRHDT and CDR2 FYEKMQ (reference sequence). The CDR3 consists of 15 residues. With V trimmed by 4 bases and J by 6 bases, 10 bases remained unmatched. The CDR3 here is CASSSRWTGESEQYF. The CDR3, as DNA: TGTGCCAGCAGCTCCCGCTGGACAGGGGAGAGCGAGCAGTACTTC.

CDR3 DNA: TGTGCCAGCTCACCACCCGAGGGATCTGGGGCCAACGTCCTGACTTTC. Translated, it gives CASSPPEGSGANVLTF. This chain connects TRBV18 to TRBJ2-6; a possible D gene is TRBD2 (5 bases). V lost 0 bases and J lost 1, with 7 bases in between. This CDR3 has 16 amino acids. Germline V CDR1 and CDR2: KGHSH, LQKENI. Combining the CDR3 with reference TRBV18 and TRBJ2-6 gives the whole variable domain NAGVMQNPRHLVRRRGQEARLRCSPMKGHSHVYWYRQLPEEGLKFMVYLQKENIIDESGMPKERFSAEFPKEGPSILRIQQVVRGDSAAYFCASSPPEGSGANVLTFGAGSRLTVL.

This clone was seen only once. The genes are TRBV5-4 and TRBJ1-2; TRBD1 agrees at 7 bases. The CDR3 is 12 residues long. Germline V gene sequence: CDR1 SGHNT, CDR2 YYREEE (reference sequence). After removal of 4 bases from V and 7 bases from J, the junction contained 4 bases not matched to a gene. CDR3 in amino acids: CASSTDRAGYTF. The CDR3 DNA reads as TGTGCCAGCAGCACCGACAGGGCTGGCTACACCTTC. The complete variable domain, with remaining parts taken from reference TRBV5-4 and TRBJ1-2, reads ETGVTQSPTHLIKTRGQQVTLRCSSQSGHNTVSWYQQALGQGPQFIFQYYREEENGRGNFPPRFSGLQFPNYSSELNVNALELDDSALYLCASSTDRAGYTFGSGTRLTVV.

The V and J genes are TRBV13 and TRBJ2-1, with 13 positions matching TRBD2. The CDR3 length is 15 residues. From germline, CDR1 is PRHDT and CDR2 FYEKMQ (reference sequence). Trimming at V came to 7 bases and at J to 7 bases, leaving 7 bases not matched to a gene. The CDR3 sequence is CASNLLAGGLNEQFF. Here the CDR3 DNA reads TGTGCCAGCAATCTACTAGCGGGGGGGCTAAATGAGCAGTTCTTC.

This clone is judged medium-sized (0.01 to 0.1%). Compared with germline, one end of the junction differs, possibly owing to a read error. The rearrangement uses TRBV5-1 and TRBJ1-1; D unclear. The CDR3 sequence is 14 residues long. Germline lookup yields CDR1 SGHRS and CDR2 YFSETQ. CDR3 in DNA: TGCGCCAGCAGTTTGGGAGGTATGAGTACTGAAGCTTTCTTT. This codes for CASSLGGMSTEAFF.

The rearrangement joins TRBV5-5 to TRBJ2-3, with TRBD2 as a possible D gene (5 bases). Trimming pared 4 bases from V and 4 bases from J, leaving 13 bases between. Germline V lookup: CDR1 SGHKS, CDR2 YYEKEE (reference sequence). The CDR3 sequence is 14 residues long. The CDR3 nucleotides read TGTGCCAGCAGCATCGGACTTATTTCAGATACGCAGTATTTT. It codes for CASSIGLISDTQYF.

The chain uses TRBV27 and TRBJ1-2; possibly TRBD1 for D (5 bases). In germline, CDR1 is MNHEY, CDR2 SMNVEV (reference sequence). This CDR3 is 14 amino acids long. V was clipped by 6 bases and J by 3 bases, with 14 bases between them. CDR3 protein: CASSPTELHYGYTF. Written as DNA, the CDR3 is TGTGCCAGCAGCCCGACAGAGCTGCACTATGGCTACACCTTC.

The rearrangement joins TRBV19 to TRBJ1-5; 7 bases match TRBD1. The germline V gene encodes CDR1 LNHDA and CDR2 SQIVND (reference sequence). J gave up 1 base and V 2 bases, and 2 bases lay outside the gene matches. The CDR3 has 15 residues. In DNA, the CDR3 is TGTGCCAGTAGTATATACAGGGGCAGCAATCAGCCCCAGCATTTT. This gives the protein CASSIYRGSNQPQHF.

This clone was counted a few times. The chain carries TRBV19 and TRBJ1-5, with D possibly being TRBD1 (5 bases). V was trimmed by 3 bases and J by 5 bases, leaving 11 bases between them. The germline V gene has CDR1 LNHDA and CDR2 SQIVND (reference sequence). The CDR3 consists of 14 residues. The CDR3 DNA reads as TGTGCCAGTAGTATGCGGGACGGTCATCAGCCCCAGCATTTT. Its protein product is CASSMRDGHQPQHF.

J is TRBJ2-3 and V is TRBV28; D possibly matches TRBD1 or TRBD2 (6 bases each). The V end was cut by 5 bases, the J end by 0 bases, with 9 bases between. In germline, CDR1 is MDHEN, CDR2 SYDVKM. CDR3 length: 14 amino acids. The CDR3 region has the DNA TGTGCCAGCAGTAGGGGGGATAGCACAGATACGCAGTATTTT. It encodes CASSRGDSTDTQYF.

CDR3 in DNA: TGTGCTAGTGGTTTGGGGGGACAGGTGGCCTACGAGCAGTACTTC. Translated, it gives CASGLGGQVAYEQYF. The gene calls are TRBV12-5 and TRBJ2-7; 8 bases match TRBD1. With V trimmed by 1 base and J by 2 bases, 4 bases remained unmatched. This CDR3 is 15 amino acids long. Germline CDR1 and CDR2: LGHNT and FRNRAP.

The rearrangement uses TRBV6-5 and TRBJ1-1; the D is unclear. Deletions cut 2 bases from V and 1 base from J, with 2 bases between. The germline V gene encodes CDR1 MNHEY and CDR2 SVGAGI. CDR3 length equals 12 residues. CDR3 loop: CASSYANTEAFF. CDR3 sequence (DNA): TGTGCCAGCAGTTACGCGAACACTGAAGCTTTCTTT.

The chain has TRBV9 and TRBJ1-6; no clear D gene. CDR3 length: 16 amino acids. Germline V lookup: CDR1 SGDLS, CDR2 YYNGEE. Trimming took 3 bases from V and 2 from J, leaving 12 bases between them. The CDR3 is CASSDWGDPYNSPLHF. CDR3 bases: TGTGCCAGCAGCGATTGGGGTGATCCCTATAATTCACCCCTCCACTTT.

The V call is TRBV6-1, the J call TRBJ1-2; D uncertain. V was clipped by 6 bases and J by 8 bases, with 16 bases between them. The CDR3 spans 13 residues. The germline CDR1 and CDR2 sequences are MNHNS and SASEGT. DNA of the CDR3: TGTGCCAGCAGAGGAGTGGGCGATTACGGCTACACCTTC. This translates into CASRGVGDYGYTF.

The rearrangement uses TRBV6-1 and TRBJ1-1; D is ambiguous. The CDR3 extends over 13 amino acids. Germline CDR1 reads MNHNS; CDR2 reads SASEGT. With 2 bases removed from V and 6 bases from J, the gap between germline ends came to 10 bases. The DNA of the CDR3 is TGTGCCAGCAGTGAATCGGAGGAGGCTGAAGCTTTCTTT. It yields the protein CASSESEEAEAFF.

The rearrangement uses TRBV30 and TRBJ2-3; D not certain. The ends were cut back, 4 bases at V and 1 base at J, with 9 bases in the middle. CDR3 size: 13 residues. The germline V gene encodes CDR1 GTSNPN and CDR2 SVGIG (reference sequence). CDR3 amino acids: CAWTVWGTDTQYF. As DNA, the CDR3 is TGTGCCTGGACGGTTTGGGGCACAGATACGCAGTATTTT.

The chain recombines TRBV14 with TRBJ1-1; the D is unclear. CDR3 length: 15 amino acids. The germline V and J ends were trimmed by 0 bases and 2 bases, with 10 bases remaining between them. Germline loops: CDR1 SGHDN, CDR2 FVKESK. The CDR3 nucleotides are TGTGCCAGCAGCCAAGATTGGGGAGGAAACACTGAAGCTTTCTTT. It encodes CASSQDWGGNTEAFF.

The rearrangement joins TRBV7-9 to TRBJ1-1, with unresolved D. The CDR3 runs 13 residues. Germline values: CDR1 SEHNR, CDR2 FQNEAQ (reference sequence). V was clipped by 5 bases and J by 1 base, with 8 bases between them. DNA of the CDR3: TGTGCCAGCAGCGCGATTTGGAACACTGAAGCTTTCTTT. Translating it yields CASSAIWNTEAFF.

This chain's CDR3 is CASSLGQEAFF. In DNA, the CDR3 is TGTGCCAGCAGCTTGGGGCAGGAAGCTTTCTTT. V gene TRBV7-9 combines with J gene TRBJ1-1; TRBD1 is a possible D gene (5 bases). Trimming pared 3 bases from V and 8 bases from J, leaving 7 bases between. The CDR3 is 11 amino acids. CDR1 SEHNR and CDR2 FQNEAQ come from the germline V gene (reference sequence).

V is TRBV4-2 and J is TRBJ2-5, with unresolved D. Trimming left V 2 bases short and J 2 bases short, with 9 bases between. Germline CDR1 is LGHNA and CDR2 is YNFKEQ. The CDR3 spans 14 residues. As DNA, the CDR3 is TGTGCCAGCAGCCAACCCGGGCGTCAAGAGACCCAGTACTTC. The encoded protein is CASSQPGRQETQYF.

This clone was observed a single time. The CDR3 reads CASRQNTRGSGANVLTF. The DNA of the CDR3 is TGTGCCAGCAGGCAAAACACCCGGGGGTCTGGGGCCAACGTCCTGACTTTC. The rearrangement joins TRBV2 to TRBJ2-6; a weak D match, TRBD2 (6 bases). The CDR3 spans 17 residues. CDR1 is SNHLY and CDR2 is FYNNEI in the germline V gene. Trimming left V 6 bases short and J 1 base short, with 16 bases between.